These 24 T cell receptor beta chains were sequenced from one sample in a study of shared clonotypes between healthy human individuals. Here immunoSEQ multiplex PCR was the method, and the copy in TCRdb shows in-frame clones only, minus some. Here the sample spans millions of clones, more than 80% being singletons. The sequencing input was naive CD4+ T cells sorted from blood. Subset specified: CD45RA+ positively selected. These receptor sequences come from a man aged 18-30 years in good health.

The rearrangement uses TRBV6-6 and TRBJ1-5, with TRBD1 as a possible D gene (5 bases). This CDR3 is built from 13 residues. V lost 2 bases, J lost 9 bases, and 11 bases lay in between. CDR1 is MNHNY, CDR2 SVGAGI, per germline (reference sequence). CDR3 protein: CASSYDLGPPQHF. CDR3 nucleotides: TGTGCCAGCAGTTACGATCTGGGGCCGCCCCAGCATTTT.

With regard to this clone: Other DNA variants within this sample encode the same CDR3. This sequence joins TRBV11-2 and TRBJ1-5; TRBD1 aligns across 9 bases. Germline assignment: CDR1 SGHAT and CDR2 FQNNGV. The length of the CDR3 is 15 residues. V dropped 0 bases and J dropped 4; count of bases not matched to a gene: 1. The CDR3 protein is CASSLDGQGNQPQHF. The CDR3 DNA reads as TGTGCCAGCAGCTTAGACGGACAGGGGAATCAGCCCCAGCATTTT.

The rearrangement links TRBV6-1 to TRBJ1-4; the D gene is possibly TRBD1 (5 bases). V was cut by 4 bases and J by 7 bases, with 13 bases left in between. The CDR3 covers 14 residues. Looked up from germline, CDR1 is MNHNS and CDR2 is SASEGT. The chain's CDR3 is CASSAGTGSEKLFF. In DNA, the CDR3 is TGTGCCAGCAGTGCAGGGACGGGCTCTGAAAAACTGTTTTTT.

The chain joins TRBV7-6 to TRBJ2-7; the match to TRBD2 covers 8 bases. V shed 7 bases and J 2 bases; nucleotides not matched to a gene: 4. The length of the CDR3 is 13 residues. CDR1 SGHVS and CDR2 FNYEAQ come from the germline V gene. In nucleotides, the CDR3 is TGTGCCAGCACGTACGGGGGGGCCTACGAGCAGTACTTC. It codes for CASTYGGAYEQYF.

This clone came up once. CDR3 sequence (DNA): TGTGCCAGCAGTTCGAGCGGGGGGGACTACGAGCAGTACTTC. This gives the protein CASSSSGGDYEQYF. J is TRBJ2-7 and V is TRBV28, with 10 bases fitting TRBD2. Germline lookup yields CDR1 MDHEN and CDR2 SYDVKM. V lost 4 bases and J lost 3; bases outside the gene matches: 3. There are 14 residues in the CDR3.

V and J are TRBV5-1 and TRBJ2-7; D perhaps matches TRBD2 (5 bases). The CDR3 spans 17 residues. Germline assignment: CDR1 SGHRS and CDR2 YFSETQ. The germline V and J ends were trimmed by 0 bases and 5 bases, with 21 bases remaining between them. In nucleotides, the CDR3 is TGCGCCAGCAGCTTGGGTCTCAGTAGGGAGATTGTCAACGAGCAGTACTTC. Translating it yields CASSLGLSREIVNEQYF. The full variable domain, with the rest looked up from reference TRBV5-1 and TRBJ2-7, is KAGVTQTPRYLIKTRGQQVTLSCSPISGHRSVSWYQQTPGQGLQFLFEYFSETQRNKGNFPGRFSGRQFSNSRSEMNVSTLELGDSALYLCASSLGLSREIVNEQYFGPGTRLTVT.

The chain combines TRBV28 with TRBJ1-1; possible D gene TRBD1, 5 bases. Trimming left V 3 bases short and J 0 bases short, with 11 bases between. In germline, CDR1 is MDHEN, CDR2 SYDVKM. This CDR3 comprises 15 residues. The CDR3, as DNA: TGTGCCAGCAGTTTGGGGCAGGTTATGAACACTGAAGCTTTCTTT. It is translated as CASSLGQVMNTEAFF.

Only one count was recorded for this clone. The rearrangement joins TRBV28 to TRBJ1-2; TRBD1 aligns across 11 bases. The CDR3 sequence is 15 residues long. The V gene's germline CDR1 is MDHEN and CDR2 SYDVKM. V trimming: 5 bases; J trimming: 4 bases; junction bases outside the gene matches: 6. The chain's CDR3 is CASSPRTGGLYGYTF. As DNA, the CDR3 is TGTGCCAGCAGTCCAAGGACAGGGGGCCTCTATGGCTACACCTTC.

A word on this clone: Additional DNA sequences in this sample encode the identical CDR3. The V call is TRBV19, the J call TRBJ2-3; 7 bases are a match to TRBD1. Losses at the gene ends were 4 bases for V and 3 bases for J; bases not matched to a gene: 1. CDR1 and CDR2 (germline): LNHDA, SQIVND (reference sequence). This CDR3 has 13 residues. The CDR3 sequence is CASSTGQTDTQYF. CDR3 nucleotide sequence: TGTGCCAGTAGTACGGGACAGACAGATACGCAGTATTTT.

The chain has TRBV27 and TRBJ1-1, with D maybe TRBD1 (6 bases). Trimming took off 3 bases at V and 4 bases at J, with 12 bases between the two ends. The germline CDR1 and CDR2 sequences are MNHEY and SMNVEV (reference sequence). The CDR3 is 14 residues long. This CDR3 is CASSFRGAGTEAFF. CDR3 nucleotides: TGTGCCAGCAGTTTCAGGGGCGCGGGCACTGAAGCTTTCTTT.

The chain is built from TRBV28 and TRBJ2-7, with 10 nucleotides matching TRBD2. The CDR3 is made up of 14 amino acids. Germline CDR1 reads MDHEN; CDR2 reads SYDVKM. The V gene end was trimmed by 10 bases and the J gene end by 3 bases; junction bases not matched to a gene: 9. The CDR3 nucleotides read TGTGCCACCTGGGCCGGGACTAGCGTCTACGAGCAGTACTTC. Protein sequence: CATWAGTSVYEQYF.

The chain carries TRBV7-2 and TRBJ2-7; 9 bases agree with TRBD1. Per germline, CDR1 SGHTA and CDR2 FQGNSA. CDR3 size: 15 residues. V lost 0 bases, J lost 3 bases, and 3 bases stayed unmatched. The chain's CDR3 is CASSLAGDRVYEQYF. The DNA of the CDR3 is TGTGCCAGCAGCTTAGCTGGGGACAGGGTCTACGAGCAGTACTTC.

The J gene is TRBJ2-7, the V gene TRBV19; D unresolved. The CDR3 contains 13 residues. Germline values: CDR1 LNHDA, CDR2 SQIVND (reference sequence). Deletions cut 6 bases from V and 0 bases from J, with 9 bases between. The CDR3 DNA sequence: TGTGCCAGTAGCCCCGGGTCCTCCTACGAGCAGTACTTC. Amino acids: CASSPGSSYEQYF.

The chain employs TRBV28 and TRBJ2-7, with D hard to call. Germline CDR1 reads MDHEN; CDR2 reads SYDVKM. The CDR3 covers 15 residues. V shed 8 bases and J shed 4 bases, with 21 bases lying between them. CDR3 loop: CASDQLNSGPYEQYF. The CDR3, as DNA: TGTGCCAGCGACCAGCTGAACTCGGGTCCTTACGAGCAGTACTTC. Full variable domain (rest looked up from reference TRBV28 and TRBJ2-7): DVKVTQSSRYLVKRTGEKVFLECVQDMDHENMFWYRQDPGLGLRLIYFSYDVKMKEKGDIPEGYSVSREKKERFSLILESASTNQTSMYLCASDQLNSGPYEQYFGPGTRLTVT.

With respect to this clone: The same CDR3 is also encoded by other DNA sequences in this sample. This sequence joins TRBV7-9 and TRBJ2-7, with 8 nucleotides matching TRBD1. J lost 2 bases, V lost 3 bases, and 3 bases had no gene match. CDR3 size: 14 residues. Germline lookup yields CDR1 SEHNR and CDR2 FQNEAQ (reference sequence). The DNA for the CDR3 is TGTGCCAGCAGCTTGGGACAGGCGACCTACGAGCAGTACTTC. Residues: CASSLGQATYEQYF.

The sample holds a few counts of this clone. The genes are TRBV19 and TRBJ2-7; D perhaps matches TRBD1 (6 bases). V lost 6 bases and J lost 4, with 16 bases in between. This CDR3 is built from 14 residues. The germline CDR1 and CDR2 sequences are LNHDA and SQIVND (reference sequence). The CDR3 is CASSPNPDSYEQYF. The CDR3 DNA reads TGTGCCAGTAGCCCGAACCCGGACAGTTACGAGCAGTACTTC.

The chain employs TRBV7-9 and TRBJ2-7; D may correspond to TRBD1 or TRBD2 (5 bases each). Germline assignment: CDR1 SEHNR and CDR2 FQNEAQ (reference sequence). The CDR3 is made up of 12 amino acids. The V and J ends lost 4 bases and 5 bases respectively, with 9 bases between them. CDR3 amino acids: CASSSQGDEQYF. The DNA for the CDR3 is TGTGCCAGCAGCTCGCAGGGAGACGAGCAGTACTTC. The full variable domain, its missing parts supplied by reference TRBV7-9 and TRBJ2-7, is DTGVSQNPRHKITKRGQNVTFRCDPISEHNRLYWYRQTLGQGPEFLTYFQNEAQLEKSRLLSDRFSAERPKGSFSTLEIQRTEQGDSAMYLCASSSQGDEQYFGPGTRLTVT.

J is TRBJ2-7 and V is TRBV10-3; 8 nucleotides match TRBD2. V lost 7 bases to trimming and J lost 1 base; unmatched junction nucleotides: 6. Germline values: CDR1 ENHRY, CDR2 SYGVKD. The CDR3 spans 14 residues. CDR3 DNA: TGTGCCATCAAAGGGGGACTAGGGTCCTACGAGCAGTACTTC. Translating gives CAIKGGLGSYEQYF.

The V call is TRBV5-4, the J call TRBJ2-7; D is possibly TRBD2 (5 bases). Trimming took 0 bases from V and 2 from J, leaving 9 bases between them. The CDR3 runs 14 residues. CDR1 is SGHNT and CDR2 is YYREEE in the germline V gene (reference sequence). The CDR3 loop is CASSLGGIAYEQYF. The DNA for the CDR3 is TGTGCCAGCAGCTTGGGAGGGATCGCCTACGAGCAGTACTTC.

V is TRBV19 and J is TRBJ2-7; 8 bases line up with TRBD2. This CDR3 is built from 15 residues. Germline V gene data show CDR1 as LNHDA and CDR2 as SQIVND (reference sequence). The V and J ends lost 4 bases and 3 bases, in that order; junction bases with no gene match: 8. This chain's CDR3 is CASSRGGLDVYEQYF. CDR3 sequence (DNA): TGTGCCAGTAGTAGGGGGGGACTAGACGTCTACGAGCAGTACTTC.

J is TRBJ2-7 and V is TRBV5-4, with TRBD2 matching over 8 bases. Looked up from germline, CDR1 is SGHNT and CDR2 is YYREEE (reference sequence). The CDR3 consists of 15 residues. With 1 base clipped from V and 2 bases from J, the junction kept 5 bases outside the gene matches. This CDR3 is CASSLSSGLPYEQYF. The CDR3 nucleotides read TGTGCCAGCAGCTTGTCTAGCGGGTTGCCCTACGAGCAGTACTTC.

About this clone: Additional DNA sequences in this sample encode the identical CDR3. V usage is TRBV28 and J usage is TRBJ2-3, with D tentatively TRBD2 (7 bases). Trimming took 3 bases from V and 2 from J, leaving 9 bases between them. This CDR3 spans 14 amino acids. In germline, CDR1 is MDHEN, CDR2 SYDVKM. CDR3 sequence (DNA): TGTGCCAGCAGTTTGGGGGGGGCCACAGATACGCAGTATTTT. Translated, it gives CASSLGGATDTQYF.

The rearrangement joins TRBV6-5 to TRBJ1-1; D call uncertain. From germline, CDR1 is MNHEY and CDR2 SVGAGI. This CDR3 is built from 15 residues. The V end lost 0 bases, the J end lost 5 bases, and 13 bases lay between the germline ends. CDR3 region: CASSYSIPWLTEAFF. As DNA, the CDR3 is TGTGCCAGCAGTTACTCGATCCCGTGGCTTACTGAAGCTTTCTTT.

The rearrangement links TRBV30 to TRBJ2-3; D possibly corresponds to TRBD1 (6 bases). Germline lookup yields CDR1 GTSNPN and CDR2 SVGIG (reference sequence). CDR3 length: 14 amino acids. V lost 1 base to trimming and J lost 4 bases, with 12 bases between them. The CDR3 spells CAWSGNRVADTQYF. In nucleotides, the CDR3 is TGTGCCTGGAGTGGGAACAGGGTTGCAGATACGCAGTATTTT.